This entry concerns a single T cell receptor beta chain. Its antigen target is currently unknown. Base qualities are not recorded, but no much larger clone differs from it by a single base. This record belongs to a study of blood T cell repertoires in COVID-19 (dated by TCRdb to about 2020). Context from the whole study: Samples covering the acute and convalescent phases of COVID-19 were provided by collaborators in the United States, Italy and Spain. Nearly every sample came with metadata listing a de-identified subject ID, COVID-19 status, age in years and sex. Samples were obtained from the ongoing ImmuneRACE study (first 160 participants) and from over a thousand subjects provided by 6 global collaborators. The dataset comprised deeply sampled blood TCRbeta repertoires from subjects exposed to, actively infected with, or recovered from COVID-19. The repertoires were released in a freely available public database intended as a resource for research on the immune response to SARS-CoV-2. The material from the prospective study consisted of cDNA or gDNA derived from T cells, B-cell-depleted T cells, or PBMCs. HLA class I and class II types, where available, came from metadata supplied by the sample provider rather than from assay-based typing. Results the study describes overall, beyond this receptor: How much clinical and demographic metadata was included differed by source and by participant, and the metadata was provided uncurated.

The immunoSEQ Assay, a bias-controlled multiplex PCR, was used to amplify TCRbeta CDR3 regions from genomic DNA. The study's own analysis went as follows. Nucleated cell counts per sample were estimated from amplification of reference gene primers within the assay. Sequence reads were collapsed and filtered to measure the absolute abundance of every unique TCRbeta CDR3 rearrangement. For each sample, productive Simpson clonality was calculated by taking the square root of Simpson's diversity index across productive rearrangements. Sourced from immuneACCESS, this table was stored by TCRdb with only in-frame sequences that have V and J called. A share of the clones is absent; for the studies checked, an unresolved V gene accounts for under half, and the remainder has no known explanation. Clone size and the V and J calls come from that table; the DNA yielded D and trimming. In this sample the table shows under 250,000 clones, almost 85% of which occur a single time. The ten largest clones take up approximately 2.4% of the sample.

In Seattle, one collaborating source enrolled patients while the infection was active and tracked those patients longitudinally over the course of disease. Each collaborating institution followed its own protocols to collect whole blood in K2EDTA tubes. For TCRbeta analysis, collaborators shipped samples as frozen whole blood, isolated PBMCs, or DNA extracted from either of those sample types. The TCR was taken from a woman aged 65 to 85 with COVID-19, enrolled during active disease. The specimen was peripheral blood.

The CDR3 region reads CASSRQSNSPLHF. In nucleotides, the sequence is TGTGCCAGCAGTAGACAGTCTAATTCACCCCTCCACTTT. The chain is made from TRBV6-5 and TRBJ1-6; TRBD1 is a weak D gene call, 5 bases matching. The CDR3 holds 13 amino acids from the cysteine to the phenylalanine. Kept here is only the CDR3 DNA, which spans 39 bases and is read in frame from base 1. V sheds 5 bases and J sheds 6 bases, leaving 8 bases between their ends. Looking up the germline V gene yields CDR1 MNHEY and CDR2 SVGAGI.